These T cell receptor beta chains were read from a single sample in a study of cytomegalovirus exposure and HLA in healthy donors. Assay: immunoSEQ multiplex PCR; the TCRdb copy retains only in-frame clones and omits some. The table records around 130,000 clones, approximately 86% of them present only once. Material: PBMCs. These receptors were collected from a woman in her 40s in good health and CMV-seronegative. The CDR3 runs from the conserved cysteine through the conserved F or W. The D gene is left open where the match is weak. Expanded clones get a size class; other rows say once, few or many, or leave the size out.

TRBJ2-3,.,TRBV6-4,TRBD2,CASSSGSLTDTQYF,TGTGCCAGCAGTAGCGGGAGCCTCACAGATACGCAGTATTTT
TRBJ1-2,.,TRBV27,.,CASSLIGGPLWGYTF,TGTGCCAGCAGTCTTATCGGCGGGCCCCTGTGGGGCTACACCTTC
TRBJ2-3,.,TRBV9,TRBD1,CASSVGTGGVDTQYF,TGTGCCAGCAGCGTAGGGACAGGAGGTGTGGATACGCAGTATTTT
TRBJ2-5,.,TRBV29-1,TRBD1,CSVDAPGQGDQETQYF,TGCAGCGTTGACGCCCCGGGACAGGGGGACCAAGAGACCCAGTACTTC
TRBJ1-5,.,TRBV5-6,TRBD1,CASSAATGLQPQHF,TGTGCCAGCAGCGCGGCGACAGGGTTGCAGCCCCAGCATTTT
TRBJ2-7,.,TRBV6-1,.,CASSESGYEQYF,TGTGCCAGCAGTGAGTCCGGGTACGAGCAGTACTTC
TRBJ2-7,.,TRBV7-3,TRBD2,CASSLTAGGPYEQYF,TGTGCCAGCAGCTTAACGGCGGGAGGCCCCTACGAGCAGTACTTC
TRBJ2-7,.,TRBV6-5,TRBD2,CASSPSGAREQYF,TGTGCCAGCAGCCCTAGCGGGGCCCGGGAGCAGTACTTC
TRBJ2-7,.,TRBV5-6,.,CASSLAGEQYF,TGTGCCAGCAGCTTGGCGGGTGAGCAGTACTTC
TRBJ1-1,once,TRBV7-9,.,CSSSFEGTGQAFF,TGTTCCAGCAGCTTCGAGGGTACGGGTCAAGCTTTCTTT
TRBJ2-3,.,TRBV6-1,.,CASSEGGLASGRDTQYF,TGTGCCAGCAGTGAAGGTGGCCTAGCGTCTGGTCGGGATACGCAGTATTTT
TRBJ1-4,.,TRBV27,.,CASSPQGSTNEKLFF,TGTGCCAGCAGTCCACAGGGATCAACTAATGAAAAACTGTTTTTT
TRBJ2-3,once,TRBV6-6,TRBD1,CASSSAETGGADTQYF,TGTGCCAGCAGTTCGGCGGAGACAGGGGGCGCAGATACGCAGTATTTT
TRBJ2-5,.,TRBV5-1,TRBD2,CASSTPSGRGETQYF,TGCGCCAGCAGCACCCCGAGCGGGAGGGGAGAGACCCAGTACTTC
TRBJ2-3,.,TRBV7-9,.,CASSLGGLDTDTQYF,TGTGCCAGCAGCTTAGGGGGGCTTGACACAGATACGCAGTATTTT
TRBJ1-1,.,TRBV5-1,.,CASGTVMNTEAFF,TGCGCCAGCGGAACAGTGATGAACACTGAAGCTTTCTTT
TRBJ2-3,.,TRBV25-1,.,CASSESPGLGQTQYF,TGTGCCAGCAGTGAATCCCCGGGGTTAGGTCAAACGCAGTATTTT
TRBJ1-2,.,TRBV30,.,CAWRGLDYGYTF,TGTGCCTGGAGGGGACTCGATTATGGCTACACCTTC
TRBJ2-7,.,TRBV7-2,TRBD1,CASTTQGSNSYEQYF,TGTGCCAGCACCACACAGGGGAGCAACTCCTACGAGCAGTACTTC
TRBJ2-3,.,TRBV5-1,.,CASSLTLPRGGKADTQYF,TGCGCCAGCAGCTTGACGCTTCCTCGGGGCGGGAAAGCAGATACGCAGTATTTT
TRBJ2-2,.,TRBV18,TRBD2,CASSPQYGREMSTGELFF,TGTGCCAGCTCACCGCAGTACGGGCGGGAGATGAGCACCGGGGAGCTGTTTTTT
TRBJ2-4,.,TRBV10-3,.,CAISGGELLAKNIQYF,TGTGCCATCAGTGGGGGGGAACTTCTAGCCAAAAACATTCAGTACTTC
TRBJ1-1,.,TRBV28,TRBD1,CASSVQGLNTEAFF,TGTGCCAGCAGTGTACAGGGGCTCAACACTGAAGCTTTCTTT
TRBJ1-3,.,TRBV5-1,TRBD1,CASSLDGQGWNTIYF,TGCGCCAGCAGCTTGGACGGACAGGGGTGGAACACCATATATTTT
TRBJ2-7,once,TRBV5-1,TRBD2,CASSDRLASVEQYF,TGCGCCAGCAGCGACCGACTAGCGAGCGTCGAGCAGTACTTC
TRBJ2-2,.,TRBV30,.,CAWSRQGTGELFF,TGTGCCTGGAGTAGGCAGGGCACCGGGGAGCTGTTTTTT
TRBJ2-7,.,TRBV5-4,TRBD2,CASSSGLAGAQEQYF,TGTGCCAGCAGCTCGGGACTAGCGGGAGCTCAGGAGCAGTACTTC
TRBJ1-1,.,TRBV5-1,TRBD1,CASGPSGGKTEAFF,TGCGCCAGCGGCCCTTCAGGGGGCAAAACTGAAGCTTTCTTT
TRBJ1-1,.,TRBV5-1,.,CASSWIPGLANTEAFF,TGCGCCAGCAGCTGGATACCGGGACTGGCGAACACTGAAGCTTTCTTT
TRBJ2-7,.,TRBV9,TRBD2,CASSPRLAVSYEQYF,TGTGCCAGCAGCCCCCGACTAGCGGTCTCCTACGAGCAGTACTTC
TRBJ2-1,.,TRBV2,.,CASRALSGTSYNEQFF,TGTGCCAGCAGAGCCCTCAGCGGGACAAGCTACAATGAGCAGTTCTTC
TRBJ2-3,.,TRBV10-2,.,CATQGNTQYF,TGCGCCACCCAGGGGAATACGCAGTATTTT
TRBJ2-7,few,TRBV28,TRBD1,CASSWTGGDYEQYF,TGTGCCAGCAGTTGGACAGGGGGCGATTACGAGCAGTACTTC
TRBJ2-3,.,TRBV28,TRBD2,CASRWTSGSTDTQYF,TGTGCCAGCAGGTGGACTAGCGGTAGCACAGATACGCAGTATTTT
TRBJ2-7,.,TRBV5-1,TRBD2,CASNLAGGSYEQYF,TGCGCCAGCAACCTAGCGGGAGGCTCTTACGAGCAGTACTTC
TRBJ2-1,once,TRBV7-2,.,CASSAGQSSYNEQFF,TGTGCCAGCAGCGCCGGACAGAGCTCCTACAATGAGCAGTTCTTC
TRBJ1-6,.,TRBV9,TRBD1,CASSVSPDRDSPLHF,TGTGCCAGCAGCGTGAGCCCGGACAGGGATTCACCCCTCCACTTT
TRBJ2-7,once,TRBV5-8,.,CASSLSLGRREQYF,TGTGCCAGCAGCTTGAGTCTAGGTCGACGCGAGCAGTACTTC
TRBJ1-2,.,TRBV6-5,TRBD1,CASSPTGTFGGYTF,TGTGCCAGCAGTCCGACAGGGACTTTCGGTGGCTACACCTTC
TRBJ2-7,.,TRBV5-1,.,CASSLEDTTLNEQYF,TGCGCCAGCAGCTTGGAGGACACTACCCTAAACGAGCAGTACTTC
TRBJ2-7,.,TRBV5-8,TRBD2,CASSGQYGAGGIRYEQYF,TGTGCCAGCAGCGGTCAGTATGGTGCGGGAGGAATTAGGTACGAGCAGTACTTC
TRBJ2-1,.,TRBV30,TRBD2,CALLAGVTGEQFF,TGTGCCTTACTAGCGGGAGTCACTGGTGAGCAGTTCTTC
TRBJ1-2,.,TRBV28,.,CASSFRANYGYTF,TGTGCCAGCAGTTTTCGGGCTAACTATGGCTACACCTTC
TRBJ2-7,.,TRBV5-4,TRBD2,CASSFGTSGSYEQYF,TGTGCCAGCAGTTTTGGGACTAGCGGCTCCTACGAGCAGTACTTC
TRBJ2-3,.,TRBV5-4,.,CASSLVSSGSFTDTQYF,TGTGCCAGCAGCTTGGTTAGTTCCGGGAGTTTCACAGATACGCAGTATTTT
TRBJ2-1,.,TRBV6-1,TRBD2,CASSGRLAGGRNEQFF,TGTGCCAGCAGTGGCCGGCTAGCGGGAGGTCGTAATGAGCAGTTCTTC
TRBJ1-2,.,TRBV9,.,CASSPSTQDGAYGYTF,TGTGCCAGCAGCCCCTCAACCCAGGATGGGGCCTATGGCTACACCTTC
TRBJ2-7,.,TRBV7-6,.,CASSPEPILARYEQYF,TGTGCCAGCAGCCCGGAGCCCATCCTAGCGCGATACGAGCAGTACTTC
TRBJ2-5,.,TRBV2,.,CASRQGTQETQYF,TGTGCCAGCAGACAGGGTACCCAAGAGACCCAGTACTTC
TRBJ2-7,.,TRBV11-3,.,CASLNGGEYEQYF,TGTGCCAGCCTTAACGGGGGAGAGTACGAGCAGTACTTC
TRBJ1-5,few,TRBV4-1,.,CASSSRTGTSNQPQHF,TGCGCCAGCAGCTCCCGGACGGGAACTAGCAATCAGCCCCAGCATTTT
TRBJ2-7,.,TRBV11-2,TRBD2,CASSILMGGPSEQYF,TGTGCCAGCAGCATCCTAATGGGAGGGCCATCCGAGCAGTACTTC
TRBJ2-3,once,TRBV27,TRBD2,CASGGLAGITDTQYF,TGTGCCAGCGGGGGACTAGCGGGTATCACAGATACGCAGTATTTT
TRBJ1-3,few,TRBV6-6,.,CASSYGGGGTIYF,TGTGCCAGCAGTTATGGGGGCGGCGGCACCATATATTTT